This T cell receptor beta chain was documented in a study of T-cell reconstitution after alpha-beta-depleted transplantation in children. Using unique molecular identifiers, the investigators prepared the TCRbeta library. Using its own MiXCR run on the PCR reads, TCRdb lists one record per CDR3 protein. The sample yields approximately 400,000 distinct CDR3 sequences, 15% to 20% seen once. The CDR3 covers 15 residues. J was trimmed by 2 bases and V by 5 bases; bases with no gene match: 6. CDR1 and CDR2 from the germline V gene are LGHDT and YNNKEL (reference sequence). With regard to this clonotype: What it binds is unknown.

Regarding the study as a whole: Diversity and T-cell counts at one year after transplant derived mostly from new T cells. Where some patients showed high TCRbeta diversity at day 60, it came from recipient T cells and thymic progenitors that had survived. Reports say that about two months after transplant, the alpha-beta T cells came out of several hundred graft clones that had expanded.

The TCR sequence derives from a boy under three years old who had a stem cell transplant for Wiskott-Aldrich syndrome, so the T cells may come from the graft donor. This sequence joins TRBV3-1 and TRBJ2-3, with 8 bases matching TRBD1. The starting material was PBMCs, mostly from graft donor cells, obtained 360 days after TCRalphabeta/CD19-depleted stem cell transplant. The CDR3 coding sequence is TGTGCCAGCAGCGTCGGACAGGGACTCACAGATACGCAGTATTTT. This gives the protein CASSVGQGLTDTQYF.